The clone carrying this T cell receptor (beta chain) was counted ten times or more. The antigen remains unidentified. This CDR3 is 13 amino acids long. CDR1 SGHRS and CDR2 YFSETQ come from the germline V gene. Losses at the gene ends were 0 bases for V and 8 bases for J; bases not matched to a gene: 3. This sample is part of a study of blood T cells in healthy people across ages. Study-wide results and limits: Shifts in expanded clonotypes may have been confounded by donor CMV status, which was unknown.

With a J-beta primer mix and a sample-barcoded 5' primer, a second PCR ran about 6 to 11 cycles. Each TCR beta cDNA got a 12-nucleotide random molecular identifier. TCRdb re-analysed the 5' RACE reads in MiXCR, keeping a single row per CDR3 protein. The sample carries about 1,800,000 distinct CDR3 sequences, about 30% recorded once. The clonotype comes from a woman aged 25 to 45 in good health. Sequencing input: blood. This chain joins TRBV5-1 and TRBJ1-2; 8 nucleotides match TRBD1. The CDR3 sequence: CASSLEQGGGYTF. The CDR3 nucleotides are TGCGCCAGCAGCTTGGAACAGGGGGGAGGCTACACCTTC.